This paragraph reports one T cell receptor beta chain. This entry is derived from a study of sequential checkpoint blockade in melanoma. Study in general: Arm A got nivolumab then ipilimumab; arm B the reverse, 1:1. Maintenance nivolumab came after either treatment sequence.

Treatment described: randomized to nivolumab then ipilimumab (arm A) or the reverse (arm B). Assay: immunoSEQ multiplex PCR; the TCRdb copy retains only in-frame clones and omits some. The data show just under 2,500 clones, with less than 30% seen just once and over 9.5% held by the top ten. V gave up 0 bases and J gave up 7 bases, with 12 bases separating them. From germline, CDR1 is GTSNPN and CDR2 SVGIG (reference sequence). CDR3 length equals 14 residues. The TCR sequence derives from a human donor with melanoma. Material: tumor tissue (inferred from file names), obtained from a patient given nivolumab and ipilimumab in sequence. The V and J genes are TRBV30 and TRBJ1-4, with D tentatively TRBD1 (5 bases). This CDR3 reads CAWSVGVSAEKLFF. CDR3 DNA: TGTGCCTGGAGTGTAGGGGTTTCGGCTGAAAAACTGTTTTTT.